A single sample gave rise to the 12 T cell receptor beta chains below, sequenced in a study of OX40 agonist ivuxolimab in advanced cancers. The repertoire was sequenced with immunoSEQ multiplex PCR; TCRdb's copy has only in-frame clones and lacks some. The sample carries approximately 61,000 clones, 70% to 90% recorded once. The specimen was CD4+ or CD8+ T cells sorted from blood, collected in a trial of the OX40 agonist ivuxolimab. The receptors stem from an adult with an advanced solid tumor such as melanoma, head and neck, liver or kidney cancer.

This chain's CDR3 is CSVGRSGLGTQYF. The CDR3 coding sequence is TGCAGCGTTGGAAGGTCGGGGTTGGGTACGCAGTATTTT. The gene calls are TRBV29-1 and TRBJ2-3; D may be TRBD2 (5 bases). Germline-derived CDR1 and CDR2 are SQVTM and ANQGSEA. The CDR3 extends over 13 amino acids. Trimming removed 4 bases at V and 8 bases at J, with 16 bases between.

The chain has TRBV5-4 and TRBJ1-2, with unresolved D. V was cut by 4 bases and J by 3 bases, with 7 bases left in between. CDR3 length: 12 residues. Germline V lookup: CDR1 SGHNT, CDR2 YYREEE (reference sequence). The CDR3 protein is CASSLEDYGYTF. CDR3 bases: TGTGCCAGCAGCCTCGAAGACTATGGCTACACCTTC. Full variable domain (rest looked up from reference TRBV5-4 and TRBJ1-2): ETGVTQSPTHLIKTRGQQVTLRCSSQSGHNTVSWYQQALGQGPQFIFQYYREEENGRGNFPPRFSGLQFPNYSSELNVNALELDDSALYLCASSLEDYGYTFGSGTRLTVV.

This clone has only a few counts. The J gene is TRBJ1-2, the V gene TRBV2; 8 bases are shared with TRBD1. Trimming at V came to 5 bases and at J to 4 bases, leaving 6 bases not matched to a gene. This CDR3 comprises 14 residues. Germline lookup yields CDR1 SNHLY and CDR2 FYNNEI. The CDR3 spells CASSSGTGPYGYTF. In DNA form, the CDR3 reads TGTGCCAGCAGTTCCGGGACAGGTCCCTATGGCTACACCTTC.

The chain joins TRBV19 to TRBJ2-5; D is ambiguous. Matching the DNA end better, TRBJ2-7 makes the J call doubtful. This CDR3 spans 15 amino acids. CDR1 and CDR2 (germline): LNHDA, SQIVND (reference sequence). CDR3 in amino acids: CASSPSPADPREQYF. The CDR3 DNA is TGTGCCAGTAGTCCGAGCCCTGCGGACCCCCGCGAGCAGTACTTC.

The V call is TRBV7-2, the J call TRBJ2-5; 7 bases are a match to TRBD1. The DNA end is more similar to TRBJ2-7, so the J call may be wrong. This CDR3 spans 15 amino acids. The germline gives CDR1 SGHTA, CDR2 FQGNSA. CDR3 bases: TGTGCCAGCAGCCAGAGGACAGGTCAGACCTACGAGCAGTACTTC. It is translated as CASSQRTGQTYEQYF.

V usage is TRBV5-6 and J usage is TRBJ2-1; a weak D match, TRBD2 (6 bases). Germline CDR1 is SGHDT and CDR2 is YYEEEE. Trimming took off 4 bases at V and 0 bases at J, with 20 bases between the two ends. This CDR3 is built from 18 residues. For the CDR3, the DNA is TGTGCCAGCAGCAAATTTTGGTATAGCGGAAACTCCTACAATGAGCAGTTCTTC. Its protein is CASSKFWYSGNSYNEQFF.

CDR3 DNA: TGTGCCAGCAGCCAAGTTGAGGGACAGGGGGCGGGCTACGAGCAGTACTTC. Amino acids: CASSQVEGQGAGYEQYF. V gene TRBV4-2 combines with J gene TRBJ2-7; 12 nucleotides line up with TRBD1. Per germline, CDR1 LGHNA and CDR2 YNFKEQ. The CDR3 runs to 17 residues. Losses at the gene ends were 1 base for V and 3 bases for J; bases not matched to a gene: 7.

The sample holds one count of this clone. This rearrangement joins TRBV7-6 to TRBJ2-6, with 7 bases matching TRBD2. The V and J ends lost 5 bases and 0 bases, in that order; junction bases with no gene match: 22. Germline V gene lookup returns CDR1 SGHVS and CDR2 FNYEAQ. The CDR3 sequence is 22 residues long. DNA of the CDR3: TGTGCCAGCAGCCTGCTTTGGTCCCGGGACTACGACTTTAGCTCTGGGGCCAACGTCCTGACTTTC. Protein: CASSLLWSRDYDFSSGANVLTF.

This clone was counted a single time. This chain joins TRBV29-1 and TRBJ2-1, with 8 bases identical to TRBD2. The ends lost 8 bases at V and 3 bases at J; junction bases unmatched: 3. Germline loops: CDR1 SQVTM, CDR2 ANQGSEA. There are 12 residues in the CDR3. CDR3 sequence reads: CSHGGGYNEQFF. In DNA, the CDR3 is TGCAGCCACGGGGGGGGCTACAATGAGCAGTTCTTC.

The chain joins TRBV7-3 to TRBJ1-2, with D unresolved. Looked up from germline, CDR1 is SGHTA and CDR2 is FQGTGA. The CDR3 contains 14 residues. Trimming took 0 bases from V and 8 from J, leaving 13 bases between them. CDR3 loop: CASSLTDRSGGYTF. CDR3 sequence (DNA): TGTGCCAGCAGCTTAACAGACCGATCAGGAGGCTACACCTTC.

The chain links TRBV18 to TRBJ2-3, with D possibly TRBD1 on 5 matching bases. The V gene lost 4 bases and the J gene lost 4 bases, with 12 bases spanning the gap. The CDR3 consists of 14 residues. The germline V gene has CDR1 KGHSH and CDR2 LQKENI. The CDR3 is CASSLGQAADTQYF. CDR3 in DNA: TGTGCCAGCTCACTCGGACAAGCCGCAGATACGCAGTATTTT.

This chain connects TRBV11-1 to TRBJ1-1, with D hard to call. V was clipped by 3 bases and J by 2 bases, with 13 bases between them. This CDR3 region has 15 residues. Germline values: CDR1 SGHAT, CDR2 FQDESV (reference sequence). In DNA form, the CDR3 reads TGTGCCAGCAGCTTCCCGGGCCGAGGAAACACTGAAGCTTTCTTT. Protein sequence: CASSFPGRGNTEAFF.